Below, one T cell receptor (beta chain) is given with its context. Its cognate antigen is unknown. Possible read error: a much larger clone is one base away. Hyperthyroidism patients, all newly diagnosed, had under 2 months' duration and ages of 18 to 65. If patients had other autoimmune diseases, uncontrolled infections, pregnancy or lactation, they were excluded. Amplification targeted the TCR beta CDR3 regions, with RNA transcripts as the source material. HTBI primers primed a first-round RT-PCR, and a second-round multiplex PCR followed. TCRdb ran MiXCR on the multiplex PCR reads and lists one entry per CDR3 protein. The sample consists of 400,000 or so distinct CDR3 sequences, roughly 15% of them appearing once. These data are taken from a study of Graves' ophthalmopathy and Graves' hyperthyroidism. Overall study findings and caveats: Among thyroid clonotypes expanded above 0.001 frequency, most also appeared in blood.

Germline V gives CDR1 SEHNR, CDR2 FQNEAQ (reference sequence). The CDR3 has 14 residues. The rearrangement uses TRBV7-9 and TRBJ1-1; TRBD1 might be the D (5 bases). The clonotype comes from an adult woman with stable Graves' hyperthyroidism. Sample: peripheral blood. The CDR3 protein is CASRAGGTNTEAVF. The CDR3 nucleotides are TGTGCCAGCAGGGCCGGGGGTACGAACACTGAAGCTGTCTTT.